Below, 29 T cell receptor beta chains from the same sample are listed, as sequenced in a study of T cell clonotyping in hematopoietic cell transplantation. Profiled with immunoSEQ multiplex PCR; TCRdb holds only in-frame clones, not every one. The repertoire holds about 29,000 clones, with 92% as singletons. The sample in question was PBMCs, obtained 100 days after allogeneic stem cell transplant. These receptors originate from a female patient between 50 and 60 years old who had an allogeneic stem cell transplant from a related donor, so the T cells may come from the graft donor. Some clones in this sample may be carry-over from other donors' samples.

The rearrangement joins TRBV7-2 to TRBJ2-5, with D possibly TRBD1 on 6 matching bases. The CDR3 is made up of 15 amino acids. V was shortened by 5 bases and J by 4 bases, with 17 bases between the two germline ends. CDR1 is SGHTA, CDR2 FQGNSA, per germline. The CDR3 sequence: CASSHNVAGAETQYF. In DNA, the CDR3 is TGTGCCAGCAGCCATAATGTGGCAGGGGCAGAGACCCAGTACTTC.

The CDR3 nucleotides are TGTGCCATCAGGGGACTAGCGGGGGGGACCCAGTACTTC. Its translation is CAIRGLAGGTQYF. This rearrangement joins TRBV10-3 to TRBJ2-5, with 15 bases aligning to TRBD2. CDR3 length: 13 residues. V shed 6 bases and J 7 bases; nucleotides not matched to a gene: 0. Looked up from germline, CDR1 is ENHRY and CDR2 is SYGVKD.

In this sample, this clone turned up once. V usage is TRBV7-2 and J usage is TRBJ1-2, with 7 bases identical to TRBD1. The junction had 16 bases not matched to a gene; V was cut back by 5 bases and J by 7 bases. This CDR3 is built from 16 residues. Germline CDR1 SGHTA, CDR2 FQGNSA. The CDR3, as DNA: TGTGCCAGCAGCGCCGGACAGGAAAGGCTTTATGGTGGCTACACCTTC. Translated: CASSAGQERLYGGYTF.

V is TRBV6-5 and J is TRBJ2-7; D not certain. CDR1 and CDR2 from the germline V gene are MNHEY and SVGAGI. The CDR3 runs to 13 residues. Trimming cost V 3 bases and J 0 bases, with 6 bases left between them. The CDR3 spells CASSYGLSYEQYF. The CDR3 region has the DNA TGTGCCAGCAGTTATGGGCTCTCCTACGAGCAGTACTTC.

This clone has just one count. The chain combines TRBV4-3 with TRBJ2-7; a possible D gene is TRBD2 (5 bases). The CDR3 extends over 14 amino acids. Per germline, CDR1 LGHNA and CDR2 YSLEER. Trimming left V 0 bases short and J 2 bases short, with 8 bases between. The chain's CDR3 is CASSQETRTYEQYF. CDR3 DNA sequence: TGCGCCAGCAGCCAAGAAACTAGAACCTACGAGCAGTACTTC.

The V gene is TRBV7-2, the J gene TRBJ2-3; TRBD1 aligns across 8 bases. Looked up from germline, CDR1 is SGHTA and CDR2 is FQGNSA. The V gene end was trimmed by 4 bases and the J gene end by 1 base; junction bases not matched to a gene: 1. The CDR3 loop spans 14 amino acids. The CDR3 spells CASSSGQGTDTQYF. The CDR3 DNA follows: TGTGCCAGCAGCTCGGGACAGGGCACAGATACGCAGTATTTT.

The V call is TRBV19, the J call TRBJ1-5, with TRBD1 identical over 7 bases. Losses at the gene ends were 5 bases for V and 6 bases for J; bases not matched to a gene: 7. Germline V gene sequence: CDR1 LNHDA, CDR2 SQIVND (reference sequence). The CDR3 consists of 14 residues. The CDR3 is CASSLPQGSQPQHF. Here the CDR3 DNA reads TGTGCCAGTAGTTTACCACAGGGGTCTCAGCCCCAGCATTTT.

The V call is TRBV5-1, the J call TRBJ1-3, with D tentatively TRBD1 (5 bases). V was clipped by 4 bases and J by 8 bases, with 16 bases between them. The germline CDR1 and CDR2 sequences are SGHRS and YFSETQ. The CDR3 is 14 amino acids. The CDR3: CASSPGLSRDTIYF. For the CDR3, the DNA is TGCGCCAGCAGCCCGGGACTCTCTCGGGACACCATATATTTT.

This rearrangement joins TRBV5-6 to TRBJ2-5, with 7 bases that match TRBD1. With V trimmed by 3 bases and J by 0 bases, 2 bases remained unmatched. The CDR3 has 14 amino acids. From germline, CDR1 is SGHDT and CDR2 YYEEEE. The CDR3 DNA reads TGTGCCAGCAGCTACAGGGGCCACCAAGAGACCCAGTACTTC. As protein: CASSYRGHQETQYF.

The V call is TRBV19, the J call TRBJ2-7, with 9 bases aligning to TRBD1. This CDR3 comprises 14 residues. V shed 3 bases, J shed 6 bases, and the junction held 6 bases outside the gene matches. The V gene's germline CDR1 is LNHDA and CDR2 SQIVND (reference sequence). CDR3 bases: TGTGCCAGTAGTATGGCGGGACAGGGCGGCGAGCAGTACTTC. Its protein product is CASSMAGQGGEQYF.

This chain joins TRBV9 and TRBJ2-5; tentatively, D is TRBD2 (7 bases). The CDR3 covers 16 residues. Trimming shortened V by 0 bases and J by 4 bases, and 16 bases separated the two germline ends. CDR1 and CDR2 from the germline V gene are SGDLS and YYNGEE. DNA for the CDR3: TGTGCCAGCAGCGTAGGGGGGGGCCGTACACGAGAGACCCAGTACTTC. Translation gives CASSVGGGRTRETQYF. The complete variable domain, with remaining parts taken from reference TRBV9 and TRBJ2-5, reads DSGVTQTPKHLITATGQRVTLRCSPRSGDLSVYWYQQSLDQGLQFLIQYYNGEERAKGNILERFSAQQFPDLHSELNLSSLELGDSALYFCASSVGGGRTRETQYFGPGTRLLVL.

V is TRBV4-2 and J is TRBJ2-3; perhaps TRBD1 as D (6 bases). V dropped 1 base and J dropped 2 bases, with 25 bases sitting between them. This CDR3 is built from 20 residues. Germline V gives CDR1 LGHNA, CDR2 YNFKEQ. The CDR3 loop is CASSQGNYRETTQFTDTQYF. The CDR3 coding sequence is TGTGCCAGCAGCCAAGGGAATTACAGGGAAACGACCCAGTTCACAGATACGCAGTATTTT.

J is TRBJ1-2 and V is TRBV10-1; no reliable D call. This CDR3 contains 15 residues. Germline loops: CDR1 WNHNN, CDR2 SYGVQD (reference sequence). The V end was cut by 6 bases, the J end by 1 base, with 15 bases between. In DNA, the CDR3 is TGCGCCAGCAGCGAAAAAGGACGGGATAACTATGGCTACACCTTC. Its protein is CASSEKGRDNYGYTF.

V is TRBV7-9 and J is TRBJ2-7; TRBD2 aligns across 7 bases. The germline V gene has CDR1 SEHNR and CDR2 FQNEAQ (reference sequence). CDR3 length equals 14 residues. J was trimmed by 5 bases and V by 6 bases; bases with no gene match: 10. The CDR3 here is CASSPSGGYHEQYF. DNA for the CDR3: TGTGCCAGCAGTCCTTCGGGGGGTTACCACGAGCAGTACTTC.

The chain recombines TRBV18 with TRBJ1-1, with TRBD1 matching over 8 bases. V shed 3 bases and J 9 bases; nucleotides not matched to a gene: 6. The CDR3 is 13 residues long. Germline values: CDR1 KGHSH, CDR2 LQKENI. CDR3 loop: CASSPDRANKAFF. CDR3 nucleotide sequence: TGTGCCAGCTCACCGGACAGGGCAAATAAAGCTTTCTTT.

This chain uses TRBV6-5 with TRBJ1-1; the D is unclear. With 7 bases removed from V and 1 base from J, the gap between germline ends came to 10 bases. Germline loops: CDR1 MNHEY, CDR2 SVGAGI. The CDR3 is 13 amino acids. In DNA, the CDR3 is TGTGCCAGCAAACTTACCCCGAACACTGAAGCTTTCTTT. It encodes CASKLTPNTEAFF.

V and J are TRBV11-1 and TRBJ2-5; TRBD2 aligns across 10 bases. CDR1 is SGHAT, CDR2 FQDESV, per germline (reference sequence). The trim removed 4 bases at V and 2 bases at J, leaving 7 bases unmatched. The CDR3 has 16 amino acids. The CDR3 reads CASSSYSGGPQETQYF. The CDR3 DNA follows: TGTGCCAGCAGCTCCTATAGCGGGGGGCCGCAAGAGACCCAGTACTTC.

The chain links TRBV6-1 to TRBJ1-1; 10 positions agree with TRBD1. V trimming: 3 bases; J trimming: 3 bases; junction bases outside the gene matches: 4. CDR3 length: 15 amino acids. Germline CDR1 MNHNS, CDR2 SASEGT. This CDR3 reads CASSDWGTGDTEAFF. The CDR3 DNA reads as TGTGCCAGCAGTGACTGGGGGACAGGGGACACTGAAGCTTTCTTT.

The V and J genes are TRBV5-1 and TRBJ1-1; D remains unclear. Germline V lookup: CDR1 SGHRS, CDR2 YFSETQ. The CDR3 has 13 residues. The V gene lost 1 base and the J gene lost 5 bases, with 9 bases spanning the gap. The CDR3 nucleotides are TGCGCCAGCAGCTTGACGGGATTGACTGAAGCTTTCTTT. This encodes CASSLTGLTEAFF.

This sequence joins TRBV5-1 and TRBJ1-3; 8 positions match TRBD1. From germline, CDR1 is SGHRS and CDR2 YFSETQ. This CDR3 contains 15 residues. Losses at the gene ends were 4 bases for V and 2 bases for J; bases not matched to a gene: 5. CDR3 bases: TGCGCCAGCAGCGCTGACAGGGGTACTGGAAACACCATATATTTT. Translation: CASSADRGTGNTIYF.

This clone appeared once. The chain carries TRBV7-9 and TRBJ1-4; D gene uncertain. This CDR3 is 16 amino acids long. The germline CDR1 and CDR2 sequences are SEHNR and FQNEAQ (reference sequence). Trimming removed 5 bases at V and 0 bases at J, with 13 bases between. Here the CDR3 DNA reads TGTGCCAGCAGCACCCCTTCCGGCGCAACTAATGAAAAACTGTTTTTT. Encoded protein: CASSTPSGATNEKLFF.

V and J are TRBV4-2 and TRBJ1-1, with D perhaps TRBD1 (5 bases). The CDR3 loop spans 13 amino acids. V was clipped by 1 base and J by 10 bases, with 13 bases between them. Looked up from germline, CDR1 is LGHNA and CDR2 is YNFKEQ. The CDR3 sequence: CASSQASGGGAFF. The CDR3 DNA follows: TGTGCCAGCAGCCAAGCGTCGGGTGGGGGAGCTTTCTTT.

The V call is TRBV19, the J call TRBJ1-6; no definite D call. CDR3 size: 14 residues. V was cut by 8 bases and J by 6 bases, with 14 bases left in between. Germline CDR1 and CDR2: LNHDA and SQIVND (reference sequence). CDR3 bases: TGTGCCAGTGCCCGGGATAGAGGTAATTCACCCCTCCACTTT. Protein sequence: CASARDRGNSPLHF.

The gene calls are TRBV27 and TRBJ2-7; D call uncertain. CDR1 MNHEY and CDR2 SMNVEV come from the germline V gene (reference sequence). Between the trimmed V and J ends, which lost 5 bases and 2 bases, there was a span of 10 bases. The CDR3 runs 13 residues. CDR3 nucleotide sequence: TGTGCCAGCAGTAAACCGGGCCCCTACGAGCAGTACTTC. As protein: CASSKPGPYEQYF.

The V call is TRBV6-5, the J call TRBJ2-2, with TRBD2 as a possible D gene (5 bases). V was trimmed by 6 bases and J by 8 bases, leaving 16 bases between them. Germline values: CDR1 MNHEY, CDR2 SVGAGI. The CDR3 is made up of 14 amino acids. CDR3: CASSPSSGGGELFF. The CDR3 coding sequence is TGTGCCAGCAGCCCCAGTTCCGGCGGGGGGGAGCTGTTTTTT.

The chain recombines TRBV10-3 with TRBJ2-7, with D tentatively TRBD1 or TRBD2 (6 bases each). This CDR3 has 17 residues. Germline CDR1 is ENHRY and CDR2 is SYGVKD. V lost 3 bases and J 3 bases, leaving 21 bases between the germline ends. In DNA, the CDR3 is TGTGCCATCAGTGAAGGGAAGGGGGGCCATTTAAACTACGAGCAGTACTTC. Translating it yields CAISEGKGGHLNYEQYF.

The genes are TRBV5-1 and TRBJ2-7; D uncertain. V lost 4 bases and J 0 bases, leaving 14 bases between the germline ends. Germline loops: CDR1 SGHRS, CDR2 YFSETQ. This CDR3 contains 15 residues. The CDR3 DNA reads TGCGCCAGCAGCCAAACCACCGGGTCCTCCTACGAGCAGTACTTC. This gives the protein CASSQTTGSSYEQYF. The full variable domain, completed using reference TRBV5-1 and TRBJ2-7, is KAGVTQTPRYLIKTRGQQVTLSCSPISGHRSVSWYQQTPGQGLQFLFEYFSETQRNKGNFPGRFSGRQFSNSRSEMNVSTLELGDSALYLCASSQTTGSSYEQYFGPGTRLTVT.

This chain links TRBV6-6 with TRBJ1-2; TRBD1 matches at 8 bases. Trimming cost V 4 bases and J 7 bases; bases outside gene matches: 14. CDR1 MNHNY and CDR2 SVGAGI come from the germline V gene (reference sequence). The length of the CDR3 is 16 residues. CDR3 in amino acids: CASSFARGQDSSGYTF. The CDR3 DNA reads TGTGCCAGCAGTTTCGCCCGGGGACAGGATTCTAGTGGCTACACCTTC.

The chain links TRBV10-3 to TRBJ1-6; D call uncertain. Trimming took off 3 bases at V and 10 bases at J, with 10 bases between the two ends. From germline, CDR1 is ENHRY and CDR2 SYGVKD. This CDR3 contains 13 residues. The CDR3 region has the DNA TGTGCCATCAGTGAAACCCAGGAATCACCCCTCCACTTT. This codes for CAISETQESPLHF.